These T cell receptor beta chains were read from a single sample in a study of blood T cells in healthy people across ages. TCRdb re-called the 5' RACE reads through MiXCR, storing one row per CDR3 protein. The sample includes 550,000 to 700,000 distinct CDR3 sequences, 25% to 30% of them seen just once. Specimen: blood. Receptor source: a woman in her 70s in good health. CDR3s include the opening cysteine and the closing phenylalanine or tryptophan. Each record gives: clone size, D gene, J gene, V gene, CDR3 protein, CDR3 DNA. A D gene is named only where the DNA matches it firmly. The size field is filled for only some rows; it gives once, few, many or a size class.

>NA|NA|TRBJ1-1|TRBV7-2
CASSPRNMMNTEAFF
TGTGCCAGCAGCCCCCGAAACATGATGAACACTGAAGCTTTCTTT
>NA|NA|TRBJ2-2|TRBV20-1
CSARVQGWTGELFF
TGCAGTGCTAGAGTTCAGGGTTGGACCGGGGAGCTGTTTTTT
>NA|NA|TRBJ1-3|TRBV12-3/TRBV12-4
CASSSRNQGNTIYF
TGTGCCAGCAGTTCCCGTAATCAGGGAAACACCATATATTTT
>NA|NA|TRBJ2-2|TRBV5-1
CASSPVQGGTGELFF
TGCGCCAGCAGCCCCGTCCAGGGAGGCACCGGGGAGCTGTTTTTT
>NA|NA|TRBJ2-2|TRBV24-1
CATSEDSRATGELFF
TGTGCCACCAGTGAAGACTCTCGAGCCACCGGGGAGCTGTTTTTT
>many|NA|TRBJ2-2|TRBV7-8
CASSLGSGVTGELFF
TGTGCCAGCAGCTTAGGTTCAGGGGTCACCGGGGAGCTGTTTTTT
>once|NA|TRBJ2-3|TRBV10-3
CAISELSDTQYF
TGTGCCATCAGTGAGTTGTCAGATACGCAGTATTTT
>few|NA|TRBJ2-7|TRBV6-6
CASSSPFGQYF
TGTGCCAGCAGTTCCCCGTTTGGGCAGTACTTC
>few|TRBD1|TRBJ2-7|TRBV9
CASSVEAGGLSEQYF
TGTGCCAGCAGCGTAGAGGCAGGGGGCTTGTCCGAGCAGTACTTC
>NA|TRBD2|TRBJ2-1|TRBV7-2
CASSLLSGGQFYEQFF
TGTGCCAGCAGCTTATTAAGCGGGGGTCAGTTCTATGAGCAGTTCTTC
>few|TRBD1|TRBJ1-2|TRBV9
CASSATDSQDRRSGTF
TGTGCCAGCAGCGCAACCGACTCCCAGGACAGGCGTTCTGGAACCTTC
>few|NA|TRBJ1-2|TRBV29-1
CSAETGGGYAF
TGCAGCGCTGAGACGGGGGGTGGCTACGCCTTC
>few|TRBD1|TRBJ1-1|TRBV4-3
CASSRRQGNMGEAFF
TGCGCCAGCAGCAGACGACAGGGAAATATGGGTGAAGCTTTCTTT
>NA|TRBD1|TRBJ1-2|TRBV12-3/TRBV12-4
CASSLAQRVGGCTF
TGTGCCAGCAGTTTAGCACAGCGGGTAGGGGGCTGCACCTTC
>few|NA|TRBJ2-5|TRBV3-1
CASSQERNVDQYF
TGTGCCAGCAGCCAAGAAAGGAACGTGGACCAGTACTTC
>many|TRBD2|TRBJ2-3|TRBV2
CASSRSGGAGDTQYF
TGTGCCAGCAGTCGAAGCGGGGGGGCTGGAGATACGCAGTATTTT
>NA|NA|TRBJ2-1|TRBV29-1
CSVAQAGSEQFF
TGCAGCGTTGCCCAGGCGGGTAGTGAGCAGTTCTTC
>few|NA|TRBJ1-2|TRBV10-3
CASSEQGFGYGYTF
TGTGCCAGCAGTGAACAGGGTTTTGGCTATGGCTACACCTTC
>NA|NA|TRBJ2-3|TRBV4-2
CASSQAALGDTQYF
TGTGCCAGCAGCCAAGCGGCTCTCGGAGATACGCAGTATTTT
>NA|TRBD2|TRBJ2-5|TRBV7-2
CASSLMSGGARETQYF
TGTGCCAGCAGCTTAATGAGCGGGGGGGCCCGTGAGACCCAGTACTTC
>few|NA|TRBJ1-1|TRBV5-1
CASSLIRTGNTEAFF
TGCGCCAGCAGCCTAATCCGGACTGGAAACACTGAAGCTTTCTTT
>few|NA|TRBJ2-1|TRBV2
CASSLQGTPYNEQFF
TGTGCCAGCAGCTTACAGGGTACCCCCTACAATGAGCAGTTCTTC
>NA|NA|TRBJ2-2|TRBV7-2
CASSLGQPGTGELFF
TGTGCCAGCAGCCTAGGACAGCCCGGCACCGGGGAGCTGTTTTTT
>few|NA|TRBJ1-4|TRBV7-8
CASSLAGATNEKLFF
TGTGCCAGCAGCTTAGCAGGCGCAACTAATGAAAAACTGTTTTTT
>NA|NA|TRBJ1-1|TRBV9
CASSPSRGVGTEAFF
TGTGCCAGCAGCCCCTCCCGGGGAGTAGGTACTGAAGCTTTCTTT
>few|NA|TRBJ2-5|TRBV25-1
CASNQAAQVPAKYF
TGTGCCAGCAATCAGGCAGCACAGGTTCCTGCTAAGTACTTC
>many|NA|TRBJ1-1|TRBV3-1
CASSQGQFNTEAFF
TGTGCCAGCAGCCAAGGACAGTTCAACACTGAAGCTTTCTTT
>NA|TRBD2|TRBJ2-5|TRBV30
CAWSVSGRGVEQYF
TGTGCCTGGAGTGTATCGGGGCGGGGGGTAGAGCAGTACTTC
>NA|NA|TRBJ1-2|TRBV7-2
CVTTRQARNYGYTF
TGCGTAACTACCCGACAGGCCAGAAACTATGGCTACACCTTC
>NA|TRBD2|TRBJ2-5|TRBV12-3/TRBV12-4
CASRLSGGSETQYF
TGTGCCAGCAGGTTAAGCGGGGGTTCAGAGACCCAGTACTTC
>once|NA|TRBJ1-2|TRBV20-1
CSASPAGGGNYGYSF
TGCAGTGCTAGTCCGGCGGGTGGGGGGAACTATGGCTACAGCTTC
>NA|TRBD1|TRBJ1-1|TRBV7-2
CASSLSSGGWTEAFF
TGTGCCAGCAGCTTAAGCTCAGGGGGGTGGACTGAAGCTTTCTTT